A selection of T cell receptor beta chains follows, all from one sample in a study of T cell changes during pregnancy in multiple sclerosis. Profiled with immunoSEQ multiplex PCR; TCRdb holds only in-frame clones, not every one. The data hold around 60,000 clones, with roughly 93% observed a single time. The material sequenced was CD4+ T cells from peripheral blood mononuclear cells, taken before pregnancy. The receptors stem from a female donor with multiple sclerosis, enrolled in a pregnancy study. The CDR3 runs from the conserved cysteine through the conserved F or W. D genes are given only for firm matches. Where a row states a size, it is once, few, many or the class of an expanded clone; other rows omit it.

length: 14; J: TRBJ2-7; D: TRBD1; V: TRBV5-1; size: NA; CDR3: CASSAGQGKNEQYF; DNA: TGCGCCAGCAGCGCGGGACAGGGGAAGAACGAGCAGTACTTC
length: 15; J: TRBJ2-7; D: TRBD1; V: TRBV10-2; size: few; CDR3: CASSEFGTGSYEQYF; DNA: TGCGCCAGCAGTGAGTTCGGGACAGGGAGTTACGAGCAGTACTTC
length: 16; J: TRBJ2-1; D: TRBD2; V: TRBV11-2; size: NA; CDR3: CASSTAGLAGINEQFF; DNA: TGTGCCAGCAGCACAGCGGGACTAGCGGGAATCAATGAGCAGTTCTTC
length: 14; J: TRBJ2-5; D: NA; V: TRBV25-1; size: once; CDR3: CASSEYSGVRTQYF; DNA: TGTGCCAGCAGTGAATATTCGGGAGTGAGGACCCAGTACTTC
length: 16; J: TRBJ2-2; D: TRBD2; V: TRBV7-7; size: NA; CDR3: CASSRRAGGNTGELFF; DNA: TGTGCTAGCAGCCGCCGGGCGGGAGGGAACACCGGGGAGCTGTTTTTT
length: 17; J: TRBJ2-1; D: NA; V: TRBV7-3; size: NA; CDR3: CASSPRSEGVSRNEQFF; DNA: TGTGCCAGCAGCCCGCGGTCGGAGGGAGTAAGTAGGAATGAGCAGTTCTTC
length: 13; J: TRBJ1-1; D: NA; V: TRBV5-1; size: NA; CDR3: CASSFEGVTEAFF; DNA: TGCGCCAGCAGCTTCGAGGGGGTGACTGAAGCTTTCTTT
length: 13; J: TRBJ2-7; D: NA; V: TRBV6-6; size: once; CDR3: CASSPWEVYEQYF; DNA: TGTGCCAGCAGCCCTTGGGAGGTCTACGAGCAGTACTTC
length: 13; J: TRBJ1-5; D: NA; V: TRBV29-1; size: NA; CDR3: CSVGGRGNQPQHF; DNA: TGCAGCGTTGGGGGGAGGGGCAATCAGCCCCAGCATTTT
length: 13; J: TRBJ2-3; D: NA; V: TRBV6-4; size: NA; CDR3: CASSNTGGLTQYF; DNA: TGTGCCAGCAGTAATACCGGAGGGTTAACGCAGTATTTT
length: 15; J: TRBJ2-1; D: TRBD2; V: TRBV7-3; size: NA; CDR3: CASSWTSGAYNEQFF; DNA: TGTGCCAGCAGCTGGACTAGCGGGGCCTACAATGAGCAGTTCTTC
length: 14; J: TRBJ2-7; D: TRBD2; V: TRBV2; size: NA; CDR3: CASSDSGSTYEQYF; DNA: TGTGCCAGCAGCGATAGCGGGAGCACCTACGAGCAGTACTTC
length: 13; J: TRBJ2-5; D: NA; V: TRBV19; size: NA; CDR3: CASSWGERETQYF; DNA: TGTGCCAGTAGTTGGGGGGAGCGGGAGACCCAGTACTTC
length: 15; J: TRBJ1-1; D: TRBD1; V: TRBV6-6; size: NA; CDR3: CASSFQGASNTEAFF; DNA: TGTGCCAGCAGTTTTCAGGGGGCTTCTAACACTGAAGCTTTCTTT